These 6 T cell receptor beta chains were all obtained from the same sample, sequenced in a study of T cell responses to AZD1222 COVID-19 vaccine. Some clones are missing from TCRdb's copy, which holds only in-frame ones; the method was immunoSEQ multiplex PCR. Found here are 120,000 to 150,000 clones, 75% to 90% of them singletons; the top ten hold around 5%. Sequences were derived from peripheral blood, sampled on day 0 of AZD1222 vaccination. These receptors all come from an adult in good health.

This clone occurred once. The chain couples TRBV2 to TRBJ1-1; weak D call: TRBD1 (5 bases). This CDR3 has 14 residues. Between the trimmed V and J ends, which lost 5 bases and 6 bases, there was a span of 16 bases. Per germline, CDR1 SNHLY and CDR2 FYNNEI. The CDR3, as DNA: TGTGCCAGCAGTACACGAAATCCCAGGGCTGAAGCTTTCTTT. It specifies CASSTRNPRAEAFF.

CDR3 residues: CASSPLGRSNQPQHF. The CDR3 coding sequence is TGTGCCAGCAGCCCACTGGGGAGAAGCAATCAGCCCCAGCATTTT. This chain joins TRBV6-5 and TRBJ1-5, with D unresolved. V was pared by 6 bases and J by 1 base, with 13 bases between. This CDR3 comprises 15 residues. The germline V gene has CDR1 MNHEY and CDR2 SVGAGI.

With regard to this clone: One end of the junction varies from germline; a read error may be responsible. The V and J genes are TRBV30 and TRBJ1-2; the D gene is possibly TRBD1 (5 bases). CDR1 GTSNPN and CDR2 SVGIG come from the germline V gene (reference sequence). The CDR3 extends over 12 amino acids. The CDR3 nucleotides read TGCGGAAGGGGAGGGGAGGGTATCGGCTACACCTTC. Its protein is CGRGGEGIGYTF.

V usage is TRBV27 and J usage is TRBJ2-7; 11 bases agree with TRBD2. V lost 3 bases and J lost 2; bases outside the gene matches: 9. Germline CDR1 and CDR2: MNHEY and SMNVEV (reference sequence). This CDR3 has 17 residues. In DNA, the CDR3 is TGTGCCAGCAGTTTGAGTCTAGCGGGGGGCTATACCTACGAGCAGTACTTC. Translating gives CASSLSLAGGYTYEQYF.

The chain employs TRBV12-3 or TRBV12-4 and TRBJ2-4; D is undetermined. V lost 3 bases and J 2 bases, leaving 5 bases between the germline ends. CDR3 length equals 13 residues. In nucleotides, the CDR3 is TGTGCCAGCAGTTTGACATCCAAAAACATTCAGTACTTC. As protein: CASSLTSKNIQYF.

Concerning this clone: Other DNA sequences from this sample encode an identical CDR3 as well. V and J are TRBV5-1 and TRBJ2-3, with TRBD1 matching 9 bases. CDR3 length equals 14 residues. V was pared by 4 bases and J by 3 bases, with 3 bases of the junction left unmatched. Germline loops: CDR1 SGHRS, CDR2 YFSETQ. CDR3 nucleotides: TGCGCCAGCAGCCCGGACAGGGGAACAGATACGCAGTATTTT. It encodes CASSPDRGTDTQYF.